Listed below are T cell receptor beta chains from one sample, sequenced in a study of cytomegalovirus exposure and HLA in healthy donors. Only in-frame clones appear in the TCRdb table, and some are missing; sequencing was by immunoSEQ multiplex PCR. Of over 65,000 clones listed, around 77% are singletons. The sequenced material came from PBMCs. Source of these receptors: a man aged 45-65 years in good health and CMV-seronegative. Both conserved end residues are part of each CDR3. The D gene is left open where the match is weak. Some rows have no size entry. The others give once, few or many, or a class for an expanded clone.

D	V	J	size	length	CDR3	DNA
TRBD2	TRBV5-1	TRBJ2-5	-	16	CASSLVSGGTGETQYF	TGCGCCAGCAGCTTGGTCAGCGGGGGGACCGGAGAGACCCAGTACTTC
TRBD2	TRBV25-1	TRBJ2-7	once	15	CASSPDFGLVREQYF	TGTGCCAGCAGCCCAGACTTCGGACTAGTGAGGGAGCAGTACTTC
TRBD1	TRBV19	TRBJ2-7	few	12	CASSIGTAEQYF	TGTGCCAGTAGTATTGGGACAGCCGAGCAGTACTTC
-	TRBV5-5	TRBJ1-4	-	15	CASSLGGSANEKLFF	TGTGCCAGCAGCTTGGGGGGCAGCGCGAACGAAAAACTGTTTTTT
TRBD2	TRBV30	TRBJ2-2	-	14	CAWSVVGGAGELFF	TGTGCCTGGAGTGTAGTCGGGGGGGCCGGGGAGCTGTTTTTT
-	TRBV9	TRBJ2-2	-	15	CASSPRYTNTGELFF	TGTGCCAGCAGCCCCCGTTACACGAACACCGGGGAGCTGTTTTTT
TRBD1	TRBV7-2	TRBJ1-2	-	14	CASSLGQGDYGYTF	TGTGCCAGCAGCTTGGGACAGGGTGACTATGGCTACACCTTC
TRBD2	TRBV7-9	TRBJ2-7	-	16	CASSGTSGGLSYEQYF	TGTGCCAGCAGCGGGACTAGCGGGGGCCTCTCCTACGAGCAGTACTTC
-	TRBV27	TRBJ2-5	-	13	CASSLIRDQTQYF	TGTGCCAGCAGTTTAATCAGGGATCAGACCCAGTACTTC
-	TRBV27	TRBJ2-3	-	15	CASSFRRGLTDTQYF	TGTGCCAGCAGTTTCAGGCGGGGGCTTACAGATACGCAGTATTTT
-	TRBV5-4	TRBJ2-7	once	14	CASSLGLGPYEQYF	TGTGCCAGCAGCTTGGGACTAGGGCCCTACGAGCAGTACTTC
TRBD1	TRBV30	TRBJ1-2	few	13	CAKDRGLGYGYTF	TGTGCCAAAGACAGGGGGTTAGGGTATGGCTACACCTTC
-	TRBV7-3	TRBJ2-2	-	13	CASQKEGAGELFF	TGTGCCAGCCAGAAGGAGGGTGCCGGGGAGCTGTTTTTT
TRBD1	TRBV7-3	TRBJ2-7	-	14	CASSLYGTGHEQYF	TGTGCCAGCAGCTTATACGGGACAGGGCACGAGCAGTACTTC
-	TRBV25-1	TRBJ1-1	-	13	CASSEWQGTEAFF	TGTGCCAGCAGTGAATGGCAGGGGACTGAAGCTTTCTTT
TRBD2	TRBV18	TRBJ2-1	-	18	CASSGSSGGAGSYNEQFF	TGTGCCAGCTCGGGCTCCAGCGGGGGGGCTGGCTCCTACAATGAGCAGTTCTTC
-	TRBV27	TRBJ1-5	-	15	CASSPGTNSNQPQHF	TGTGCCAGCAGTCCCGGGACAAATAGCAATCAGCCCCAGCATTTT
-	TRBV11-2	TRBJ1-2	-	13	CASSLGQDYGYTF	TGTGCCAGCAGCTTAGGGCAGGACTATGGCTACACCTTC
TRBD1	TRBV5-6	TRBJ1-4	-	19	CASSSVWGQGAATNEKLFF	TGTGCCAGCAGCTCCGTCTGGGGACAGGGGGCGGCGACTAATGAAAAACTGTTTTTT
-	TRBV5-1	TRBJ2-7	-	15	CASSTGDSRYYEQYF	TGCGCCAGCAGCACGGGGGACAGTCGGTACTACGAGCAGTACTTC
-	TRBV4-1	TRBJ1-5	once	20	CASSQGDLRRGIGSNQPQHF	TGCGCCAGCAGCCAAGGCGATTTACGACGGGGTATAGGGAGCAATCAGCCCCAGCATTTT
-	TRBV6-4	TRBJ1-1	-	14	CASSASPGNTEAFF	TGTGCCAGCAGTGCCTCCCCAGGGAACACTGAAGCTTTCTTT
-	TRBV10-1	TRBJ2-7	-	10	CASRSNEQYF	TGCGCCAGCAGATCTAACGAGCAGTACTTC
TRBD2	TRBV9	TRBJ2-1	-	17	CASSPRSGGATNNEQFF	TGTGCCAGCAGCCCCCGCTCCGGGGGGGCTACCAACAATGAGCAGTTCTTC
TRBD1	TRBV6-1	TRBJ1-1	-	14	CACDRGVRDTEAFF	TGTGCCTGCGACAGGGGCGTGAGGGACACTGAAGCTTTCTTT
TRBD2	TRBV15	TRBJ2-7	-	16	CATSRDRRLAGYEQYF	TGTGCCACCAGCAGAGACCGTCGACTAGCGGGGTACGAGCAGTACTTC
-	TRBV27	TRBJ2-7	-	14	CASSPRDKTYEQYF	TGTGCCAGCAGTCCCCGGGACAAGACCTACGAGCAGTACTTC